The text below deals with one TCR beta chain. This CDR3 is 15 amino acids long. V lost 4 bases, J lost 10 bases, and 6 bases stayed unmatched. CDR1 and CDR2 from the germline V gene are SEHNR and FQNEAQ (reference sequence). TCRdb redid the calling of the PCR reads with MiXCR, one entry per CDR3 protein. Among roughly 100,000 distinct CDR3 sequences listed, 51% were seen once. This specimen comes from a study of CDR3 diversity in severe acne. The chain uses TRBV7-9 and TRBJ1-6; 11 bases are shared with TRBD1. Material for sequencing was blood. The sequence derives from a male donor with acne. This CDR3 is CASSWGTGGVSPLHF. CDR3 DNA sequence: TGTGCCAGCAGCTGGGGGACAGGGGGAGTGTCACCCCTCCACTTT.